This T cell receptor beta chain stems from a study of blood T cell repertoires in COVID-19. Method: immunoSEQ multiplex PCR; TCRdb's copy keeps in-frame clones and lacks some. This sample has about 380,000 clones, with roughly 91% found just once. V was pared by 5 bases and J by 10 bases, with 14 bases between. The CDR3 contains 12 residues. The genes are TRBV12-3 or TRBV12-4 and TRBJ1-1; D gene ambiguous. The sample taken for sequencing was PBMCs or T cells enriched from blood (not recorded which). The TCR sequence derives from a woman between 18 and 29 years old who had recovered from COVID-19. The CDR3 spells CASSRGGMVAFF. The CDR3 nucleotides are TGTGCCAGCAGTCGTGGAGGGATGGTAGCTTTCTTT.